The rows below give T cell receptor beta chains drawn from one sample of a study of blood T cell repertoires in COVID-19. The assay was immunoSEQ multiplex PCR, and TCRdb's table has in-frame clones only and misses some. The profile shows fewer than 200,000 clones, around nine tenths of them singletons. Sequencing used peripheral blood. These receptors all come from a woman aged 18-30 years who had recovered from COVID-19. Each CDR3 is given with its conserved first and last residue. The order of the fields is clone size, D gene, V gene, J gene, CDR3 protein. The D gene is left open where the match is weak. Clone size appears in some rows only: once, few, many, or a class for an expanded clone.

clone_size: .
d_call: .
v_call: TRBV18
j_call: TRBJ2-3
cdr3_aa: CASSPPYQGPDTQYF

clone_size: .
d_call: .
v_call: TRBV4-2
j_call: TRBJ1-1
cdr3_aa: CASSQESVGQTEAFF

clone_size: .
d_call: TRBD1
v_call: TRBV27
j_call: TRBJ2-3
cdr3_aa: CASSSRDRADTQYF

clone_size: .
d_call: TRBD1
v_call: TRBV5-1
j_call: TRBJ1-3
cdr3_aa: CASSGTGDGNTIYF

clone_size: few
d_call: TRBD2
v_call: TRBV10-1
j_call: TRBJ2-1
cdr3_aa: CASSSPTGLNYNEQFF

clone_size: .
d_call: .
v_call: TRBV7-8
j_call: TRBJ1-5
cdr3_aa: CASSLEFRGFNQPQHF

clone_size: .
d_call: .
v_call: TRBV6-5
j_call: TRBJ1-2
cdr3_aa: CASRSPGANYGYTF

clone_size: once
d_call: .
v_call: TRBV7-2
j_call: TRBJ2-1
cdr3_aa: CASSPGTSGEDNEQFF

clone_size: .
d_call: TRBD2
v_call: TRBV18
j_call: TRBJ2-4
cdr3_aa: CASSPGLAGGGIQYF

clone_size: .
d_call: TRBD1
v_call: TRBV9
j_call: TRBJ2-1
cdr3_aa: CASSGTGGHNEQFF

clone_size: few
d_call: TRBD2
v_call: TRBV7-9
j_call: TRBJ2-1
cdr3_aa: CASSFGLAVYNEQFF

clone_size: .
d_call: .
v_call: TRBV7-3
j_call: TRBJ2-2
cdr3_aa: CASSPAGTTNTGELFF

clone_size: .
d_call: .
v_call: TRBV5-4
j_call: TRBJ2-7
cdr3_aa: CASSFGRSYEQYF

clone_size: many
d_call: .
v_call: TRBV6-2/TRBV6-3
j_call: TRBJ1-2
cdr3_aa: CASSWMQASGYTF

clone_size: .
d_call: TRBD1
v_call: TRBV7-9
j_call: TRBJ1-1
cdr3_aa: CASSTRQGRNTEAFF